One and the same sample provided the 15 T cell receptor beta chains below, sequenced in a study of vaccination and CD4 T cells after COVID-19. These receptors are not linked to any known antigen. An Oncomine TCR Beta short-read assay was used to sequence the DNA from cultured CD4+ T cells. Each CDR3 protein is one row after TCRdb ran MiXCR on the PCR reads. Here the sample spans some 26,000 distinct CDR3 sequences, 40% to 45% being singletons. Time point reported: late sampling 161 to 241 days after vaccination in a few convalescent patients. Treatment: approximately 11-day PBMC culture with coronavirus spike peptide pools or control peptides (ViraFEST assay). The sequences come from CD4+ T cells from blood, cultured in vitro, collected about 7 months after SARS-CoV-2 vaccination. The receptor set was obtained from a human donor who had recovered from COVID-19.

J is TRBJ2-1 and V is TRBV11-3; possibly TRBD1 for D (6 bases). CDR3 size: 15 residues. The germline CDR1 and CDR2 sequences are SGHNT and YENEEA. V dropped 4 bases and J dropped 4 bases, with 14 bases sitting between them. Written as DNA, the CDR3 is TGTGCCAGCAGCTATGGTCAGGGGATATACAATGAGCAGTTCTTC. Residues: CASSYGQGIYNEQFF.

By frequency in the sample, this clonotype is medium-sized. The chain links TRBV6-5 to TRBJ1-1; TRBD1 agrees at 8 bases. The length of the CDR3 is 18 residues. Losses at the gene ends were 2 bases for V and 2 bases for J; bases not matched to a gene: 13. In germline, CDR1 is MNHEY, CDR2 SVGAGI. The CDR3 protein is CASSYLTRGQGYNTEAFF. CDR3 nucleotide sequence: TGTGCCAGCAGTTACCTTACCCGAGGACAGGGCTATAACACTGAAGCTTTCTTT.

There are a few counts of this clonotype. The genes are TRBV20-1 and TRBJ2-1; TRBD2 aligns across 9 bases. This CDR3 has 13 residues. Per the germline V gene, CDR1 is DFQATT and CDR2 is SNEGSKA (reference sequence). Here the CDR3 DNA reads TGCAGCATTAGCGGGAGAGAGTACAATGAGCAGTTCTTC. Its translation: CSISGREYNEQFF.

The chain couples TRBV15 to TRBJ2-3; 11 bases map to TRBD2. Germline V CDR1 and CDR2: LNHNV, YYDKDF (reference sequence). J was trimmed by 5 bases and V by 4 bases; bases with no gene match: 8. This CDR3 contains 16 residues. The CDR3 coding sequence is TGTGCCACCAGCACCTGGAATAGCGGGAGGGTAGATACGCAGTATTTT. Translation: CATSTWNSGRVDTQYF.

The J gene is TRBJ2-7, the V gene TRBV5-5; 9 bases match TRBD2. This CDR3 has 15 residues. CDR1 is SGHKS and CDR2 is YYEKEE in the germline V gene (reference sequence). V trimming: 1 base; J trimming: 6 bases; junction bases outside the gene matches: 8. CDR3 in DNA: TGTGCCAGCAGCTTGTCTCGGACTAGCGATGGCGAGCAGTACTTC. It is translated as CASSLSRTSDGEQYF.

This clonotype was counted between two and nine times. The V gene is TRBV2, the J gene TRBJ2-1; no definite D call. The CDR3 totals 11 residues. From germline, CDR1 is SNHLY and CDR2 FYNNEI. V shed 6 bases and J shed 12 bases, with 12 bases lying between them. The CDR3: CASRELRLQFF. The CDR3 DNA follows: TGTGCCAGCAGGGAGCTCCGACTGCAGTTCTTC. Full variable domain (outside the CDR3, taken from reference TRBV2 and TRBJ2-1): EPEVTQTPSHQVTQMGQEVILRCVPISNHLYFYWYRQILGQKVEFLVSFYNNEISEKSEIFDDQFSVERPDGSNFTLKIRSTKLEDSAMYFCASRELRLQFFGPGTRLTVL.

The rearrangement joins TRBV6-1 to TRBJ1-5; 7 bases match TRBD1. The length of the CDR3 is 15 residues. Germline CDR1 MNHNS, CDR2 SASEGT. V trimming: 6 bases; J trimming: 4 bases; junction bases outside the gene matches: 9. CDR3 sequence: CASSTGVLGNQPQHF. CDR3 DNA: TGTGCCAGCAGCACAGGGGTATTAGGGAATCAGCCCCAGCATTTT.

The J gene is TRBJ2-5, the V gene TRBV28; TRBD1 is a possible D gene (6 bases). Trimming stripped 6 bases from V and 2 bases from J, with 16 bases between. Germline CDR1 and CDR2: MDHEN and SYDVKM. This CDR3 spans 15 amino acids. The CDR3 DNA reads TGTGCCAGCAGCCCCAGCCGACAGGCACAAGAGACCCAGTACTTC. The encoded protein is CASSPSRQAQETQYF. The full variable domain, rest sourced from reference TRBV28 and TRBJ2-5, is DVKVTQSSRYLVKRTGEKVFLECVQDMDHENMFWYRQDPGLGLRLIYFSYDVKMKEKGDIPEGYSVSREKKERFSLILESASTNQTSMYLCASSPSRQAQETQYFGPGTRLLVL.

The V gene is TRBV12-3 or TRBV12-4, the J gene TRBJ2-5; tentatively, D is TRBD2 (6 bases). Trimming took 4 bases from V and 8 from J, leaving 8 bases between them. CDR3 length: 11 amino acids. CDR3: CASSWRDTQYF. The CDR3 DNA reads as TGTGCCAGCAGTTGGCGGGACACCCAGTACTTC.

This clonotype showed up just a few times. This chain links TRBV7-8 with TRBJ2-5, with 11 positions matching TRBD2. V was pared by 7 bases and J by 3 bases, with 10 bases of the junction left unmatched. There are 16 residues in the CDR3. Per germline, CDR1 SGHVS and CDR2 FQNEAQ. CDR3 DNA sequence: TGTGCCAGCACCATATCCCGACTAGCGGGAAAAGAGACCCAGTACTTC. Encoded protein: CASTISRLAGKETQYF. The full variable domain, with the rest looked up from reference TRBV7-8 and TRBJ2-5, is GAGVSQSPRYKVAKRGQDVALRCDPISGHVSLFWYQQALGQGPEFLTYFQNEAQLDKSGLPSDRFFAERPEGSVSTLKIQRTQQEDSAVYLCASTISRLAGKETQYFGPGTRLLVL.

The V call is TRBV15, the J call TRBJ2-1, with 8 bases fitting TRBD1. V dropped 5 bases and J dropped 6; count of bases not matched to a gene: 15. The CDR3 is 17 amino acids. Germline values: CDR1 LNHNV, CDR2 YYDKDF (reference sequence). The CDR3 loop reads CATSGNRTGRLGNEQFF. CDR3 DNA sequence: TGTGCCACCAGCGGTAATAGGACAGGGCGTTTAGGCAATGAGCAGTTCTTC.

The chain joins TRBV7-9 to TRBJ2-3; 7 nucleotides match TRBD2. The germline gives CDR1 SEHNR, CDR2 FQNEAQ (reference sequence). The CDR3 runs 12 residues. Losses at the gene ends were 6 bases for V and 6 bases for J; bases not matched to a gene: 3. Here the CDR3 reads CASRQLADTQYF. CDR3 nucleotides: TGTGCCAGCAGGCAACTAGCGGATACGCAGTATTTT.

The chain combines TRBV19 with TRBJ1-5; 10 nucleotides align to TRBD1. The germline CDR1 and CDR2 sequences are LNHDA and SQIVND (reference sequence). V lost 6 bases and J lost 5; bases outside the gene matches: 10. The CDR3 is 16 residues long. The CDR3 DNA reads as TGTGCCAGTAGGCCAAGGGACAGGGGATTGGATCAGCCCCAGCATTTT. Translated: CASRPRDRGLDQPQHF.

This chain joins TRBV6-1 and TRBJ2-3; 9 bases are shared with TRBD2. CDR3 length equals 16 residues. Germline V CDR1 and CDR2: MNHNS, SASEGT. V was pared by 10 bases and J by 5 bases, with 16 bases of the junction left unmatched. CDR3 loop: CATGGIGGGRGDTQYF. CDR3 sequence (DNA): TGTGCCACAGGAGGAATAGGAGGCGGGAGGGGAGATACGCAGTATTTT.

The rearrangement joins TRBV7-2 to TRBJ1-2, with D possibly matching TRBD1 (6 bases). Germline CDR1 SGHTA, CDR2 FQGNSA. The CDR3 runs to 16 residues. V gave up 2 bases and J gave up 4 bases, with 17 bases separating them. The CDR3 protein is CASSLRYRDYGYGYTF. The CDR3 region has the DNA TGTGCCAGCAGCTTAAGATACAGGGATTACGGCTATGGCTACACCTTC.